One and the same sample provided the 14 T cell receptor beta chains below, sequenced in a study of PD-L1 blockade in urothelial cancer. Time point meaning: pretreatment peripheral blood. The method was immunoSEQ multiplex PCR; TCRdb's version includes in-frame clones alone and lacks a portion of them. The sample lists around 100,000 clones, around 87% occurring once. The sample here was PBMCs, taken around atezolizumab (anti-PD-L1) treatment. Source of these receptors: a man aged 55 to 70 with urothelial cancer.

The rearrangement uses TRBV4-3 and TRBJ2-7, with TRBD2 identical over 7 bases. The length of the CDR3 is 12 residues. Germline CDR1 reads LGHNA; CDR2 reads YSLEER. V dropped 2 bases and J dropped 12; count of bases not matched to a gene: 7. For the CDR3, the DNA is TGCGCCAGCAGCCAACGGCAGGGAGGGCTGTACTTC. It encodes CASSQRQGGLYF.

Judged by abundance, this clone is medium-sized (0.01 to 0.1%). This rearrangement joins TRBV7-6 to TRBJ2-7; 9 bases align to TRBD1. Germline V gives CDR1 SGHVS, CDR2 FNYEAQ. The CDR3 has 15 residues. The V and J ends lost 5 bases and 5 bases, in that order; junction bases with no gene match: 10. The CDR3 spells CASSLQGALSHEQYF. Here the CDR3 DNA reads TGTGCCAGCAGCCTACAGGGGGCGCTTTCCCACGAGCAGTACTTC.

This chain joins TRBV28 and TRBJ1-3; 7 bases match TRBD1. The CDR3 is 15 amino acids. Germline values: CDR1 MDHEN, CDR2 SYDVKM. The junction had 6 bases not matched to a gene; V was cut back by 7 bases and J by 0 bases. CDR3 sequence reads: CASTGQVLSGNTIYF. CDR3 in DNA: TGTGCCAGCACCGGACAGGTCCTCTCTGGAAACACCATATATTTT.

The chain joins TRBV27 to TRBJ2-1; TRBD2 is a possible D gene (5 bases). Deletions cut 6 bases from V and 4 bases from J, with 10 bases between. This CDR3 contains 13 residues. CDR1 MNHEY and CDR2 SMNVEV come from the germline V gene (reference sequence). The CDR3 spells CASSLSVYNEQFF. The CDR3 DNA reads as TGTGCCAGCAGCCTTAGCGTTTACAATGAGCAGTTCTTC.

V usage is TRBV6-5 and J usage is TRBJ2-1, with D perhaps TRBD2 (5 bases). Germline V CDR1 and CDR2: MNHEY, SVGAGI. The CDR3 contains 14 residues. V was shortened by 7 bases and J by 0 bases, with 10 bases between the two germline ends. CDR3 in DNA: TGTGCCAGCACCCCCCGGGACTCCTACAATGAGCAGTTCTTC. It is translated as CASTPRDSYNEQFF.

The chain links TRBV7-2 to TRBJ2-5, with 8 bases lining up with TRBD1. V lost 5 bases, J lost 7 bases, and 9 bases stayed unmatched. This CDR3 region has 14 residues. Germline CDR1 is SGHTA and CDR2 is FQGNSA. The chain's CDR3 is CASSAAGGLGTQYF. In DNA, the CDR3 is TGTGCCAGCAGCGCGGCAGGGGGCTTAGGGACCCAGTACTTC.

The chain recombines TRBV5-1 with TRBJ2-7; 9 bases line up with TRBD1. The junction had 5 bases not matched to a gene; V was cut back by 4 bases and J by 3 bases. From germline, CDR1 is SGHRS and CDR2 YFSETQ. The CDR3 is 14 amino acids. DNA of the CDR3: TGCGCCAGCAGCCCGGGACAGGGATTCTACGAGCAGTACTTC. It specifies CASSPGQGFYEQYF.

This clone was counted once. The chain uses TRBV7-2 and TRBJ2-3, with 10 bases fitting TRBD2. Per the germline V gene, CDR1 is SGHTA and CDR2 is FQGNSA. The CDR3 contains 16 residues. The junction had 1 base not matched to a gene; V was cut back by 1 base and J by 0 bases. CDR3 sequence reads: CASSLGTSGSTDTQYF. The CDR3 coding sequence is TGTGCCAGCAGCTTAGGGACTAGCGGTAGCACAGATACGCAGTATTTT.

The chain employs TRBV7-2 and TRBJ2-7; perhaps TRBD2 as D (5 bases). Germline V gene data show CDR1 as SGHTA and CDR2 as FQGNSA. The CDR3 contains 16 residues. The V gene lost 0 bases and the J gene lost 2 bases, with 14 bases spanning the gap. CDR3 loop: CASSLAAGQVPYEQYF. The CDR3 DNA reads as TGTGCCAGCAGCTTAGCCGCGGGTCAGGTCCCCTACGAGCAGTACTTC.

This chain joins TRBV7-3 and TRBJ1-1, with D perhaps TRBD1 (5 bases). The CDR3 is 14 amino acids. Looked up from germline, CDR1 is SGHTA and CDR2 is FQGTGA. Trimming cost V 5 bases and J 0 bases, with 10 bases left between them. CDR3 nucleotide sequence: TGTGCCAGCAGCGCGGGACCGCTGAACACTGAAGCTTTCTTT. Translating gives CASSAGPLNTEAFF.

This clone was counted a single time. The chain employs TRBV2 and TRBJ2-6; 8 bases align to TRBD2. Trimming removed 2 bases from V and 0 bases from J; junction bases left unmatched: 3. This CDR3 region has 17 residues. Germline CDR1 and CDR2: SNHLY and FYNNEI. CDR3 nucleotide sequence: TGTGCCAGCAGTGAACGCAGCGGGAGCTCTGGGGCCAACGTCCTGACTTTC. It yields the protein CASSERSGSSGANVLTF.

The J gene is TRBJ1-1, the V gene TRBV7-3, with TRBD1 identical over 8 bases. CDR3 length equals 13 residues. CDR1 and CDR2 (germline): SGHTA, FQGTGA. Unmatched junction bases numbered 7, after V lost 2 bases and J lost 11 bases. The CDR3 nucleotides read TGTGCCAGCAGCTTAGGACAGGGCGAGGAGGCTTTCTTT. This gives the protein CASSLGQGEEAFF.

J is TRBJ1-1 and V is TRBV4-1; 9 bases agree with TRBD1. Germline assignment: CDR1 MGHRA and CDR2 YSYEKL. After removal of 1 base from V and 3 bases from J, the junction contained 6 bases not matched to a gene. This CDR3 spans 16 amino acids. CDR3 loop: CASSQGTGVEYTEAFF. Here the CDR3 DNA reads TGCGCCAGCAGCCAAGGGACAGGGGTAGAGTACACTGAAGCTTTCTTT.

The chain couples TRBV18 to TRBJ2-6; 10 bases are a match to TRBD1. Germline CDR1 and CDR2: KGHSH and LQKENI. The ends lost 2 bases at V and 1 base at J; junction bases unmatched: 5. The length of the CDR3 is 18 residues. This CDR3 is CASSPMGQGMSGANVLTF. The CDR3 nucleotides are TGTGCCAGCTCACCAATGGGACAGGGGATGTCTGGGGCCAACGTCCTGACTTTC.